This is a list of T cell receptor beta chains from one sample in a study of blood T cell repertoires in COVID-19. Measured with immunoSEQ multiplex PCR; TCRdb has only the in-frame clones, and not every one. The sample has about 220,000 clones, 70% to 85% seen once. Sequencing used PBMCs or T cells enriched from blood (not recorded which). The receptor set was obtained from a woman in her sixties or seventies who had recovered from COVID-19. CDR3s include the opening cysteine and the closing phenylalanine or tryptophan. The D gene is left open where the match is weak. Rows may omit the clone size; those that give it use once, few, many or a size class.

>TRBV7-9|TRBJ1-5|few|-
TGTGCCAGCAGCTTAGGGGGGGATCAGCCCCAGCATTTT
CASSLGGDQPQHF
>TRBV2|TRBJ1-5|-|TRBD1
TGTGCCAGCAAAGGGACAGCATATAGCAATCAGCCCCAGCATTTT
CASKGTAYSNQPQHF
>TRBV11-1|TRBJ2-1|once|-
TGTGCCAGCAGCTTAAAGAGGAGCTCCTACAATGAGCAGTTCTTC
CASSLKRSSYNEQFF
>TRBV19|TRBJ1-5|-|-
TGTGCCAGTAACAATCAGGGGCGCAGCAATCAGCCCCAGCATTTT
CASNNQGRSNQPQHF
>TRBV5-1|TRBJ2-5|-|-
TGCGCCAGCAGCTTGGGGGTCGGGGTAGTGGAAGAGACCCAGTACTTC
CASSLGVGVVEETQYF
>TRBV6-2/TRBV6-3|TRBJ1-5|-|-
TGTGCCAGCAGTCTCGGACAGTCTAGGTGGCCCCAGCATTTT
CASSLGQSRWPQHF
>TRBV5-4|TRBJ1-6|-|TRBD1
TGTGCCAGCAGCTCCGGGACAGGGGATGCGCGGTATTCACCCCTCCACTTT
CASSSGTGDARYSPLHF
>TRBV27|TRBJ1-5|-|-
TGTGCCAGCAGCCGGGACTCCCGGCAGCCCCAGCATTTT
CASSRDSRQPQHF
>TRBV9|TRBJ1-1|-|-
TGTGCCAGCAGCGTAGCTACCGGGGGGCGAGGGAACACTGAAGCTTTCTTT
CASSVATGGRGNTEAFF
>TRBV5-4|TRBJ1-6|-|-
TGTGCCAGCAGCTTGCAGGCGGGGGGGAGAAATTCACCCCTCCACTTT
CASSLQAGGRNSPLHF
>TRBV11-2|TRBJ1-5|-|-
TGTGCCAGCAGCTTGGAGTATAGCAATCAGCCCCAGCATTTT
CASSLEYSNQPQHF
>TRBV10-3|TRBJ2-5|-|-
TGTGCCATCAGTCCTACTCGGGACACCCAAGAGACCCAGTACTTC
CAISPTRDTQETQYF
>TRBV10-3|TRBJ1-1|-|TRBD1
TGTGCCATCAGTGAAGGTCTACAGGGGGCTTTCTTT
CAISEGLQGAFF
>TRBV18|TRBJ2-7|-|-
TGTGCCAGCTCACCGGGGGGAGTCTCCTACGAGCAGTACTTC
CASSPGGVSYEQYF
>TRBV12-3/TRBV12-4|TRBJ1-5|-|-
TGTGCCAGCAGGCGACAGGCCGATCAGCCCCAGCATTTT
CASRRQADQPQHF
>TRBV9|TRBJ1-6|-|-
TGTGCCAGCAACGCCTCTCCGAGCTCCTATAATTCACCCCTCCACTTT
CASNASPSSYNSPLHF
>TRBV4-3|TRBJ2-7|once|-
TGCGCCAGCAGCCAAGTTGGCCAGGGCGAGCAGTACTTC
CASSQVGQGEQYF
>TRBV20-1|TRBJ1-5|-|TRBD1
TGCAGTGCGAGTCCCGGGACAGGGTTTCATCAGCCCCAGCATTTT
CSASPGTGFHQPQHF
>TRBV29-1|TRBJ2-1|-|-
TGCAGCGTTGAGGTGAGCTCCTACAATGAGCAGTTCTTC
CSVEVSSYNEQFF
>TRBV6-2/TRBV6-3|TRBJ2-3|-|-
TGTGCCAGCAGTTACGCGTCTTCCACAGATACGCAGTATTTT
CASSYASSTDTQYF
>TRBV2|TRBJ1-5|-|-
TGTGCCAGCAGTCCGGGGATGCAGCCCCAGCATTTT
CASSPGMQPQHF
>TRBV4-1|TRBJ2-7|-|TRBD2
TGCGCCAGCAGCCAAGATGGACTAGCGGGAGCTGAGCAGTACTTC
CASSQDGLAGAEQYF
>TRBV5-1|TRBJ1-2|-|TRBD1
TGCGCCAGCAGCTTTGGTGGGACAGGGGTCGGCTACACCTTC
CASSFGGTGVGYTF